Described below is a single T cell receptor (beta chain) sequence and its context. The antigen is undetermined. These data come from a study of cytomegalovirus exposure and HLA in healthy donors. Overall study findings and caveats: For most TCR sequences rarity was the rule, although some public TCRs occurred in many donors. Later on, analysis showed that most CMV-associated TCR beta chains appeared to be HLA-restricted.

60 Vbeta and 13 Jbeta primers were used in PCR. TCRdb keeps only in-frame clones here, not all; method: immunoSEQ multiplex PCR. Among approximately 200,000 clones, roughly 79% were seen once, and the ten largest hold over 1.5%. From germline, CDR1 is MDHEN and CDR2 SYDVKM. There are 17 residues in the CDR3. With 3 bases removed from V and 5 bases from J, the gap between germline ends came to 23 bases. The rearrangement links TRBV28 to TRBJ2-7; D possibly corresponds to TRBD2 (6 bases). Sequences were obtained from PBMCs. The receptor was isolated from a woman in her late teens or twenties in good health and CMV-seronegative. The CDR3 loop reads CASSFPLPPGRSNEQYF. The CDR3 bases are TGTGCCAGCAGTTTTCCCCTTCCCCCGGGGAGGTCTAACGAGCAGTACTTC.